This T cell receptor beta chain was obtained from a study of T cells in Graves' hyperthyroidism and ophthalmopathy. Among the patients, aged 18 to 65, hyperthyroidism was newly diagnosed and had lasted under 2 months. Uncontrolled infection, other autoimmune disease, pregnancy or lactation excluded patients. Study-level results: The blood repertoire included most of the expanded thyroid clonotypes above 0.001.

The source material, RNA transcripts, was used to amplify TCR beta CDR3 regions. The HTBI primer set was used in a first-round RT-PCR of the TCR CDR3. TCRdb independently ran MiXCR on the multiplex PCR reads; one entry per CDR3 protein. Here the sample spans hundreds of thousands of distinct CDR3 sequences, about 35% being singletons. V lost 7 bases to trimming and J lost 1 base, with 19 bases between them. This CDR3 has 15 residues. CDR1 is DFQATT and CDR2 is SNEGSKA in the germline V gene (reference sequence). On this clonotype: What it recognizes is unknown.

The sequence was collected from a woman in her thirties or forties with Graves' hyperthyroidism. The sample taken for sequencing was blood. The chain is built from TRBV20-1 and TRBJ1-2; D possibly corresponds to TRBD1 (5 bases). CDR3 coding DNA: TGCAGTGGACTACCACCGACGGGACTTAACTATGGCTACACCTTC. The encoded protein is CSGLPPTGLNYGYTF.